A single sample is the source of the 32 T cell receptor beta chains below, sequenced in a study of cytomegalovirus exposure and HLA in healthy donors. It was with 60 Vbeta and 13 Jbeta primers that the PCR ran. Repertoires were generated with immunoSEQ multiplex PCR, while TCRdb's copy carries only in-frame clones and drops some. Of about 220,000 clones detected, approximately 88% appear once; the ten largest clones hold 0.71%. Sequencing input: PBMCs. These TCRs come from a boy aged 2 to 10 in good health and CMV-seronegative.

The rearrangement uses TRBV18 and TRBJ2-5; no clear D gene. Looked up from germline, CDR1 is KGHSH and CDR2 is LQKENI. V lost 6 bases to trimming and J lost 2 bases, with 16 bases between them. The CDR3 length is 15 residues. CDR3 protein: CASSPRSHLQETQYF. CDR3 sequence (DNA): TGTGCCAGCTCGCCCCGGAGTCACTTACAAGAGACCCAGTACTTC. Full variable domain (outside the CDR3, taken from reference TRBV18 and TRBJ2-5): NAGVMQNPRHLVRRRGQEARLRCSPMKGHSHVYWYRQLPEEGLKFMVYLQKENIIDESGMPKERFSAEFPKEGPSILRIQQVVRGDSAAYFCASSPRSHLQETQYFGPGTRLLVL.

J is TRBJ2-7 and V is TRBV30, with D tentatively TRBD1 (5 bases). The CDR3 has 14 residues. Trimming took off 0 bases at V and 2 bases at J, with 11 bases between the two ends. The germline V gene has CDR1 GTSNPN and CDR2 SVGIG (reference sequence). The CDR3 coding sequence is TGTGCCTGGAGTGTGCAGGGTGGAGCCTACGAGCAGTACTTC. This sequence encodes CAWSVQGGAYEQYF.

The V and J genes are TRBV6-1 and TRBJ2-3, with 14 bases identical to TRBD2. The V gene's germline CDR1 is MNHNS and CDR2 SASEGT. V dropped 9 bases and J dropped 3; count of bases not matched to a gene: 5. The CDR3 has 15 amino acids. The CDR3 sequence is CASNRLAGGTDTQYF. CDR3 sequence (DNA): TGTGCCAGTAACCGACTAGCGGGAGGGACAGATACGCAGTATTTT.

The chain uses TRBV23-1 and TRBJ1-4; 10 bases fit TRBD1. TRBV23-1 is flagged as an ORF with uncertain function. The CDR3 length is 16 residues. The ends lost 2 bases at V and 9 bases at J; junction bases unmatched: 9. CDR3 sequence: CASSQLPLGQGKKLFF. DNA of the CDR3: TGCGCCAGCAGTCAACTCCCCCTGGGACAGGGGAAAAAACTGTTTTTT.

The chain joins TRBV11-3 to TRBJ2-7; D is undetermined. Germline V gives CDR1 SGHNT, CDR2 YENEEA. The CDR3 contains 16 residues. The V end lost 4 bases, the J end lost 7 bases, and 23 bases lay between the germline ends. CDR3 amino acids: CASSSSRVGTSEEQYF. Written as DNA, the CDR3 is TGTGCCAGCAGCTCCTCTCGAGTCGGTACTTCGGAGGAGCAGTACTTC.

The chain employs TRBV5-4 and TRBJ1-1, with D hard to call. Germline V gives CDR1 SGHNT, CDR2 YYREEE (reference sequence). The CDR3 extends over 16 amino acids. Trimming cost V 4 bases and J 1 base, with 17 bases left between them. The CDR3 DNA sequence: TGTGCCAGCAGCCACACGACGTGGGAGGCGAACACTGAAGCTTTCTTT. Protein product: CASSHTTWEANTEAFF.

Turning to this clone: An end of the junction differs from the germline gene, which may be a read error. The chain combines TRBV5-1 with TRBJ2-5, with a possible D match to TRBD2 (6 bases). Germline assignment: CDR1 SGHRS and CDR2 YFSETQ. This CDR3 is 13 amino acids long. The CDR3 is CASSLTGEETRYF. The CDR3 coding sequence is TGCGCCAGCAGCTTGACGGGGGAAGAGACCCGGTACTTC.

The chain links TRBV6-1 to TRBJ2-7; maybe TRBD2 (5 bases). The CDR3 has 15 residues. The germline V gene has CDR1 MNHNS and CDR2 SASEGT. The ends were cut back, 2 bases at V and 3 bases at J, with 14 bases in the middle. CDR3 in DNA: TGTGCCAGCAGTGAATACGGCCTGGAGGACTACGAGCAGTACTTC. Its protein product is CASSEYGLEDYEQYF.

The chain is built from TRBV9 and TRBJ1-2, with D possibly TRBD1 on 5 matching bases. CDR1 is SGDLS, CDR2 YYNGEE, per germline. CDR3 length: 15 residues. Trimming took off 0 bases at V and 1 base at J, with 10 bases between the two ends. Here the CDR3 reads CASSVDDSLNYGYTF. CDR3 nucleotides: TGTGCCAGCAGCGTAGACGACAGTCTTAACTATGGCTACACCTTC.

The chain joins TRBV6-5 to TRBJ1-1, with D possibly being TRBD1 (6 bases). The CDR3 sequence is 14 residues long. The germline V gene has CDR1 MNHEY and CDR2 SVGAGI. The V end lost 7 bases, the J end lost 1 base, and 13 bases lay between the germline ends. CDR3 region: CASNPLQGNTEAFF. The DNA for the CDR3 is TGTGCCAGCAATCCTCTACAGGGGAACACTGAAGCTTTCTTT.

The J gene is TRBJ1-4, the V gene TRBV4-1; 7 bases map to TRBD1. With V trimmed by 1 base and J by 0 bases, 14 bases remained unmatched. This CDR3 comprises 20 residues. Germline V gene lookup returns CDR1 MGHRA and CDR2 YSYEKL. CDR3 bases: TGCGCCAGCAGCCAAGTGGTCGCCGGCAGGGGGGACCCAACTAATGAAAAACTGTTTTTT. This codes for CASSQVVAGRGDPTNEKLFF.

V gene TRBV30 combines with J gene TRBJ1-2, with TRBD1 as a possible D gene (5 bases). CDR1 is GTSNPN, CDR2 SVGIG, per germline (reference sequence). Trimming took 2 bases from V and 5 from J, leaving 9 bases between them. The CDR3 runs 12 residues. The CDR3 sequence: CAWSRGGYGYTF. CDR3 in DNA: TGTGCCTGGAGTAGGGGCGGTTATGGCTACACCTTC.

The chain has TRBV5-1 and TRBJ2-1, with TRBD1 identical over 7 bases. The CDR3 runs to 12 residues. Germline values: CDR1 SGHRS, CDR2 YFSETQ. J gave up 5 bases and V 7 bases, and 3 bases lay outside the gene matches. In DNA form, the CDR3 reads TGCGCCAGCCACAGGGGTAACAATGAGCAGTTCTTC. This sequence encodes CASHRGNNEQFF.

J is TRBJ2-5 and V is TRBV7-9; 9 nucleotides line up with TRBD1. The J call may be mistaken, given a closer DNA end match to TRBJ2-7. The CDR3 sequence is 15 residues long. The germline V gene encodes CDR1 SEHNR and CDR2 FQNEAQ (reference sequence). The CDR3 reads CASSFEDRGVYEQYF. The CDR3 nucleotides are TGTGCCAGCAGCTTCGAGGACAGGGGAGTCTACGAGCAGTACTTC.

This clone was recorded only once. The gene calls are TRBV9 and TRBJ2-7, with D hard to call. The V gene's germline CDR1 is SGDLS and CDR2 YYNGEE. Trimming removed 0 bases at V and 3 bases at J, with 7 bases between. CDR3 length: 13 amino acids. The CDR3 DNA is TGTGCCAGCAGCGTAGACTCCAACTACGAGCAGTACTTC. This encodes CASSVDSNYEQYF. Full variable domain (missing parts from reference TRBV9 and TRBJ2-7): DSGVTQTPKHLITATGQRVTLRCSPRSGDLSVYWYQQSLDQGLQFLIQYYNGEERAKGNILERFSAQQFPDLHSELNLSSLELGDSALYFCASSVDSNYEQYFGPGTRLTVT.

The chain links TRBV5-1 to TRBJ1-1; the D gene is possibly TRBD1 (6 bases). The CDR3 is 15 amino acids. Germline V gene data show CDR1 as SGHRS and CDR2 as YFSETQ. Trimming left V 0 bases short and J 1 base short, with 10 bases between. CDR3 coding DNA: TGCGCCAGCAGCTTGGGGAGAGGGGGGAACACTGAAGCTTTCTTT. This gives the protein CASSLGRGGNTEAFF.

As DNA, the CDR3 is TGTGCCACCAGCAGAGAGACTGGGACAGTCAAAAACATTCAGTACTTC. This codes for CATSRETGTVKNIQYF. The chain carries TRBV15 and TRBJ2-4; 7 bases agree with TRBD1. Trimming at V came to 0 bases and at J to 3 bases, leaving 5 bases not matched to a gene. The germline V gene encodes CDR1 LNHNV and CDR2 YYDKDF (reference sequence). This CDR3 has 16 residues. Complete variable domain (other parts from reference TRBV15 and TRBJ2-4): DAMVIQNPRYQVTQFGKPVTLSCSQTLNHNVMYWYQQKSSQAPKLLFHYYDKDFNNEADTPDNFQSRRPNTSFCFLDIRSPGLGDTAMYLCATSRETGTVKNIQYFGAGTRLSVL.

J is TRBJ2-5 and V is TRBV11-2; the match to TRBD2 covers 10 bases. The CDR3 has 14 amino acids. Trimming at V came to 7 bases and at J to 5 bases, leaving 7 bases not matched to a gene. Germline V lookup: CDR1 SGHAT, CDR2 FQNNGV. CDR3 sequence: CASNRLAGAETQYF. The DNA for the CDR3 is TGTGCCAGCAATCGGCTAGCGGGAGCTGAGACCCAGTACTTC. The entire variable domain, with the rest obtained from reference TRBV11-2 and TRBJ2-5, is as follows: EAGVAQSPRYKIIEKRQSVAFWCNPISGHATLYWYQQILGQGPKLLIQFQNNGVVDDSQLPKDRFSAERLKGVDSTLKIQPAKLEDSAVYLCASNRLAGAETQYFGPGTRLLVL.

V gene TRBV30 combines with J gene TRBJ2-1, with D tentatively TRBD2 (7 bases). Germline values: CDR1 GTSNPN, CDR2 SVGIG (reference sequence). The CDR3 runs to 16 residues. Trimming took 2 bases from V and 8 from J, leaving 22 bases between them. In DNA form, the CDR3 reads TGTGCCTGGAGTCAGGGGCGGGAGTACAGTACCCATGAGCAGTTCTTC. Translated: CAWSQGREYSTHEQFF.

This chain joins TRBV4-2 and TRBJ2-1; 14 nucleotides line up with TRBD2. V trimming: 0 bases; J trimming: 5 bases; junction bases outside the gene matches: 3. This CDR3 is built from 17 residues. Germline V gene sequence: CDR1 LGHNA, CDR2 YNFKEQ. The CDR3 DNA sequence: TGTGCCAGCAGCCAAGAGGTGGGACTAGCGGGAGACAATGAGCAGTTCTTC. Residues: CASSQEVGLAGDNEQFF.

The chain uses TRBV5-1 and TRBJ1-1; perhaps TRBD1 as D (5 bases). The germline CDR1 and CDR2 sequences are SGHRS and YFSETQ. V lost 2 bases, J lost 5 bases, and 13 bases lay in between. The CDR3 covers 14 residues. CDR3 DNA: TGCGCCAGCAGCTTTGGCGGAGGGGAAACTGAAGCTTTCTTT. Protein: CASSFGGGETEAFF.

As concerns this clone: At one end the junction does not follow the germline gene, possibly because of a read error. This chain links TRBV7-9 with TRBJ2-5, with TRBD1 as a possible D gene (6 bases). Germline lookup yields CDR1 SEHNR and CDR2 FQNEAQ (reference sequence). The CDR3 length is 14 residues. CDR3 amino acids: CSSRGDSYQETQYF. The CDR3 DNA reads as TGTTCCAGCAGGGGTGACTCGTACCAAGAGACCCAGTACTTC.

This clone was observed a few times. The chain is built from TRBV27 and TRBJ2-7, with D possibly matching TRBD2 (6 bases). V dropped 6 bases and J dropped 6 bases, with 15 bases sitting between them. There are 13 residues in the CDR3. Germline CDR1 reads MNHEY; CDR2 reads SMNVEV (reference sequence). CDR3 DNA: TGTGCCAGCAGCCGGCCCCTCGGGGGCGAGCAGTACTTC. Its translation is CASSRPLGGEQYF.

This chain uses TRBV10-1 with TRBJ2-1; 7 positions agree with TRBD1. V dropped 7 bases and J dropped 8; count of bases not matched to a gene: 8. The CDR3 covers 13 residues. From germline, CDR1 is WNHNN and CDR2 SYGVQD (reference sequence). In DNA form, the CDR3 reads TGCGCCAGCAATTACAGGGGTGGAGATGAGCAGTTCTTC. It specifies CASNYRGGDEQFF.

V usage is TRBV9 and J usage is TRBJ1-2; D gene unclear. There are 11 residues in the CDR3. The germline V gene has CDR1 SGDLS and CDR2 YYNGEE. V dropped 3 bases and J dropped 5 bases, with 5 bases sitting between them. The CDR3 bases are TGTGCCAGCAGCGGCGGGTATGGCTACACCTTC. Translated: CASSGGYGYTF.

V and J are TRBV11-2 and TRBJ1-2; TRBD1 agrees at 8 bases. This CDR3 spans 14 amino acids. Per the germline V gene, CDR1 is SGHAT and CDR2 is FQNNGV. The ends lost 5 bases at V and 5 bases at J; junction bases unmatched: 7. The CDR3 loop is CASSATGQEYGYTF. Here the CDR3 DNA reads TGTGCCAGCAGCGCAACGGGACAGGAATATGGCTACACCTTC.

The chain has TRBV19 and TRBJ1-5; D is perhaps TRBD1 (5 bases). The CDR3 contains 15 residues. V shed 3 bases and J shed 7 bases, with 16 bases lying between them. Germline V CDR1 and CDR2: LNHDA, SQIVND (reference sequence). CDR3 sequence (DNA): TGTGCCAGTAGTATCAATGGGGGGGAAGACCAGCCCCAGCATTTT. This translates into CASSINGGEDQPQHF. The full variable domain, its missing parts supplied by reference TRBV19 and TRBJ1-5, is DGGITQSPKYLFRKEGQNVTLSCEQNLNHDAMYWYRQDPGQGLRLIYYSQIVNDFQKGDIAEGYSVSREKKESFPLTVTSAQKNPTAFYLCASSINGGEDQPQHFGDGTRLSIL.

The chain joins TRBV5-1 to TRBJ2-3; TRBD2 aligns across 12 bases. V shed 4 bases, J shed 3 bases, and the junction held 6 bases outside the gene matches. Germline CDR1 and CDR2: SGHRS and YFSETQ. The CDR3 is 16 amino acids. DNA for the CDR3: TGCGCCAGCAGCGTCCGACTAGCGGGAGAAACAGATACGCAGTATTTT. Amino acids: CASSVRLAGETDTQYF.

The rearrangement links TRBV27 to TRBJ1-6; maybe TRBD1 (5 bases). This CDR3 has 12 amino acids. The germline gives CDR1 MNHEY, CDR2 SMNVEV (reference sequence). V dropped 5 bases and J dropped 16 bases, with 15 bases sitting between them. The CDR3 is CASSPRAGPLHF. Written as DNA, the CDR3 is TGTGCCAGCAGTCCCAGGGCAGGCCCACTCCACTTT.

This clone appeared once. V is TRBV11-2 and J is TRBJ2-5; 15 bases line up with TRBD2. Trimming removed 5 bases from V and 2 bases from J; junction bases left unmatched: 0. The CDR3 totals 15 residues. The V gene's germline CDR1 is SGHAT and CDR2 FQNNGV. This chain's CDR3 is CASSGLAGGQETQYF. In nucleotides, the CDR3 is TGTGCCAGCAGCGGACTAGCGGGGGGGCAAGAGACCCAGTACTTC.

The chain employs TRBV30 and TRBJ2-5, with D perhaps TRBD2 (7 bases). Germline assignment: CDR1 GTSNPN and CDR2 SVGIG (reference sequence). Trimming stripped 5 bases from V and 9 bases from J, with 13 bases between. The CDR3 totals 11 residues. The CDR3 DNA is TGTGCCTGGCTCACAGGGAGGGCCCAGTACTTC. Its translation: CAWLTGRAQYF.

This clone has more than one count but fewer than ten. This sequence joins TRBV6-5 and TRBJ1-1; TRBD1 might be the D (6 bases). Trimming pared 0 bases from V and 1 base from J, leaving 12 bases between. Per germline, CDR1 MNHEY and CDR2 SVGAGI. The CDR3 consists of 16 residues. The CDR3 DNA follows: TGTGCCAGCAGTTACTCGCGGGGGGCCGGGAACACTGAAGCTTTCTTT. Residues: CASSYSRGAGNTEAFF.